Shown below are 8 T cell receptor beta chains from a single sample sequenced in a study of blood T cell repertoires in COVID-19. Here immunoSEQ multiplex PCR was the method, and the copy in TCRdb shows in-frame clones only, minus some. The sample includes 150,000 to 200,000 clones, 94% seen only once; the top ten take about 0.76%. The sequencing sample was made of peripheral blood. Source of these receptors: a man aged 25-40 years with COVID-19, enrolled during active disease.

The chain is built from TRBV3-1 (or the pseudogene TRBV3-2) and TRBJ1-5, with D hard to call. The V gene's germline CDR1 is LGHDT and CDR2 YNNKEL (reference sequence). The CDR3 sequence is 15 residues long. V gave up 0 bases and J gave up 7 bases, with 13 bases separating them. The CDR3 reads CASSQDHRFEQPQHF. Written as DNA, the CDR3 is TGTGCCAGCAGCCAAGATCACCGTTTTGAGCAGCCCCAGCATTTT.

The chain links TRBV24-1 to TRBJ2-3; TRBD1 might be the D (7 bases). The CDR3 totals 16 residues. Germline lookup yields CDR1 KGHDR and CDR2 SFDVKD. The V end was cut by 4 bases, the J end by 0 bases, with 13 bases between. This CDR3 reads CATSDPQGTSTDTQYF. In nucleotides, the CDR3 is TGTGCCACCAGTGACCCACAGGGGACTAGCACAGATACGCAGTATTTT.

The chain uses TRBV5-4 and TRBJ1-1, with D perhaps TRBD1 (5 bases). This CDR3 region has 15 residues. Germline V gives CDR1 SGHNT, CDR2 YYREEE (reference sequence). The V end was cut by 3 bases, the J end by 2 bases, with 14 bases between. CDR3 protein: CASSWGRTDNTEAFF. In nucleotides, the CDR3 is TGTGCCAGCAGCTGGGGCAGGACGGATAACACTGAAGCTTTCTTT.

This rearrangement joins TRBV5-1 to TRBJ2-1, with a possible D match to TRBD2 (6 bases). The CDR3 totals 15 residues. V was cut by 0 bases and J by 8 bases, with 15 bases left in between. The germline V gene has CDR1 SGHRS and CDR2 YFSETQ. The CDR3 spells CASSLAGDVLHEQFF. The DNA for the CDR3 is TGCGCCAGCAGCTTGGCGGGGGACGTTTTGCATGAGCAGTTCTTC.

This sequence joins TRBV10-1 and TRBJ2-3; TRBD1 agrees at 9 bases. After removal of 3 bases from V and 6 bases from J, the junction contained 7 bases not matched to a gene. CDR3 length: 15 amino acids. Germline-derived CDR1 and CDR2 are WNHNN and SYGVQD (reference sequence). The CDR3 here is CASSDGGQGMDTQYF. CDR3 bases: TGCGCCAGCAGTGACGGGGGACAGGGTATGGATACGCAGTATTTT.

This clone showed up just once. The V gene is TRBV27, the J gene TRBJ1-1; no firm D call. Trimming removed 0 bases at V and 0 bases at J, with 20 bases between. The germline CDR1 and CDR2 sequences are MNHEY and SMNVEV (reference sequence). This CDR3 has 19 residues. In DNA form, the CDR3 reads TGTGCCAGCAGTTTATCGGTTTCGGGAGGTGGGAAGATGAACACTGAAGCTTTCTTT. Protein: CASSLSVSGGGKMNTEAFF.

The rearrangement uses TRBV10-3 and TRBJ1-2, with a weak D call TRBD1 (5 bases). Per germline, CDR1 ENHRY and CDR2 SYGVKD. V was clipped by 6 bases and J by 7 bases, with 18 bases between them. This CDR3 has 14 amino acids. The CDR3 DNA sequence: TGTGCCATCAGCGCCCCCGCGGGGGGAGGTGGCTACACCTTC. It codes for CAISAPAGGGGYTF.

CDR3 loop: CASSPNRQGPYSGNTIYF. DNA for the CDR3: TGTGCCAGCAGCCCGAACCGACAGGGTCCCTACTCCGGAAACACCATATATTTT. The genes are TRBV7-6 and TRBJ1-3, with 7 bases identical to TRBD1. Unmatched junction bases numbered 17, after V lost 5 bases and J lost 4 bases. Germline values: CDR1 SGHVS, CDR2 FNYEAQ. The CDR3 loop spans 18 amino acids.